This T cell receptor beta chain was identified in a study of CD8+ T cells in alopecia areata. Overall study findings and caveats: On tofacitinib, scalp and blood still held many of the expanded lesional clones. Especially in alopecia totalis/universalis, lesional scalp showed greater clonality than normal scalp did.

As regards this clone: What it binds is unknown.

It was cDNA, reverse transcribed from extracted RNA, that served as the sequencing template. Here immunoSEQ multiplex PCR was the method, and the copy in TCRdb shows in-frame clones only, minus some. The sample consists of 150,000 to 200,000 clones, roughly 63% of them appearing once. V was clipped by 4 bases and J by 3 bases; unmatched bases: 6. This CDR3 comprises 16 residues. Germline V gene sequence: CDR1 MNHNS, CDR2 SASEGT. Treatment given: oral pan-JAK inhibitor, 5-10 mg twice daily. Both CD4+ and CD8+ T cells were separated by sorting PBMCs. The chain carries TRBV6-1 and TRBJ2-7, with 13 nucleotides matching TRBD2. This material consisted of CD4+ T cells sorted from blood, taken between weeks 55 and 65, from a patient treated with tofacitinib. The receptor's source is a human donor with alopecia areata. The CDR3 DNA follows: TGTGCCAGCAGTGCCGATCGGACTAGCGGGGGCTACGAGCAGTACTTC. This translates into CASSADRTSGGYEQYF.